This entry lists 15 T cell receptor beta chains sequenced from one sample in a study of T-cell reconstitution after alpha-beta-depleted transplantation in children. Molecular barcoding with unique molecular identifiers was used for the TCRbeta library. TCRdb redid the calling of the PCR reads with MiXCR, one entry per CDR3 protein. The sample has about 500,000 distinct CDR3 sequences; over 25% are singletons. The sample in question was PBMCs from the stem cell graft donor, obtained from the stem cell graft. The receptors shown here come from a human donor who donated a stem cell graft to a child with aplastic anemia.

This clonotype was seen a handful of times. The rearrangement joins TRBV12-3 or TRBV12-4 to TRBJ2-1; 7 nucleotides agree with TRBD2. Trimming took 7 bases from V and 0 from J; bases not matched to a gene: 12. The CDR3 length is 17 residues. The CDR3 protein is CASTSLGSGRSYNEQFF. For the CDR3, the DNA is TGTGCCAGCACCTCCTTGGGTAGCGGGCGCTCCTACAATGAGCAGTTCTTC.

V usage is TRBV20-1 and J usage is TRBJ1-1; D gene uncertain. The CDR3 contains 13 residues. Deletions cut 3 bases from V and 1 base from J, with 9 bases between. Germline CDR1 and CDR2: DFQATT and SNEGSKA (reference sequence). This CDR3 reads CSARRPANTEAFF. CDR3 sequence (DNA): TGCAGTGCTAGGAGGCCAGCGAACACTGAAGCTTTCTTT.

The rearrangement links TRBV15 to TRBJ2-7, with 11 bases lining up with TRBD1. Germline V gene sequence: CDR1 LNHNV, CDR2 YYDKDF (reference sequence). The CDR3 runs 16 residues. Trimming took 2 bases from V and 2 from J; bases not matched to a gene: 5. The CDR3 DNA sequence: TGTGCCACCAGCAGAATATCGGGACAGGGGGCCTACGAGCAGTACTTC. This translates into CATSRISGQGAYEQYF.

CDR3 amino acids: CASTGDGDIQYF. DNA for the CDR3: TGTGCCAGCACCGGAGACGGGGACATTCAGTACTTC. The chain is built from TRBV2 and TRBJ2-4; D perhaps matches TRBD2 (5 bases). The CDR3 totals 12 residues. The germline V gene encodes CDR1 SNHLY and CDR2 FYNNEI. V lost 7 bases, J lost 8 bases, and 12 bases lay in between.

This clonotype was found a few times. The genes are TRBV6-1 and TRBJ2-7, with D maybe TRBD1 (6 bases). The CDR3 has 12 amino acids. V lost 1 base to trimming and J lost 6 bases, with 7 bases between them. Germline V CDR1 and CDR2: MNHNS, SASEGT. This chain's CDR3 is CASSEDRAEQYV. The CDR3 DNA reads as TGTGCCAGCAGTGAAGACAGGGCCGAGCAGTACGTC.

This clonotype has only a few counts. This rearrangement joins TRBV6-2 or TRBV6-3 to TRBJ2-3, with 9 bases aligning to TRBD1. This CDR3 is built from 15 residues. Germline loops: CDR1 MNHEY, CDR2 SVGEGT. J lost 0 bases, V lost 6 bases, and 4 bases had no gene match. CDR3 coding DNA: TGTGCCAGCAGCCCGGGACAGGGTAGCACAGATACGCAGTATTTT. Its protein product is CASSPGQGSTDTQYF.

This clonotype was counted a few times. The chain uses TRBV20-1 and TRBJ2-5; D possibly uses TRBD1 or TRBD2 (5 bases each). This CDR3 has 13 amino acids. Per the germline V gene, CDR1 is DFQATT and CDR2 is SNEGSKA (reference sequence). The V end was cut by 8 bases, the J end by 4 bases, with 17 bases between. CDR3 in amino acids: CSPQRGAGETQYF. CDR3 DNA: TGCAGTCCCCAGAGAGGGGCGGGAGAGACCCAGTACTTC.

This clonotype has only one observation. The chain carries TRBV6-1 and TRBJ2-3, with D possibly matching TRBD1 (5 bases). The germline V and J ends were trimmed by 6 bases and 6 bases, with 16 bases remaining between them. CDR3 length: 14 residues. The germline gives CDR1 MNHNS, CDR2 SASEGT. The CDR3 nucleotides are TGTGCCAGCAGAAGGACACGCCAAATCGATACGCAGTATTTT. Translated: CASRRTRQIDTQYF.

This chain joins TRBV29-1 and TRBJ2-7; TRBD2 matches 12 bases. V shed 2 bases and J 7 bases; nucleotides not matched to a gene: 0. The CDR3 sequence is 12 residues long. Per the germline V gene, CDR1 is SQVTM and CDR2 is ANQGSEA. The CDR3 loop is CSVELAGGEQYV. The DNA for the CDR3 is TGCAGCGTTGAACTAGCGGGAGGGGAGCAGTACGTC.

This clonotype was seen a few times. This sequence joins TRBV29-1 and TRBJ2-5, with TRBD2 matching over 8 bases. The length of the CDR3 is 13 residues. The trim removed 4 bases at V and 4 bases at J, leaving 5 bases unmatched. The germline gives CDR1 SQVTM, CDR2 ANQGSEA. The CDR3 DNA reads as TGCAGCGTTGGAGCGGGAGAGCGAGAGACCCAGTACTTC. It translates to CSVGAGERETQYF.

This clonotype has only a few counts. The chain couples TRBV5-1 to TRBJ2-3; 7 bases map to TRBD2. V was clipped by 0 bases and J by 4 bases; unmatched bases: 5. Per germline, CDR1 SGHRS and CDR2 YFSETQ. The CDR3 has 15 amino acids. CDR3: CASSLEGRVADTQYF. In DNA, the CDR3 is TGCGCCAGCAGCTTGGAGGGGAGGGTGGCAGATACGCAGTATTTT.

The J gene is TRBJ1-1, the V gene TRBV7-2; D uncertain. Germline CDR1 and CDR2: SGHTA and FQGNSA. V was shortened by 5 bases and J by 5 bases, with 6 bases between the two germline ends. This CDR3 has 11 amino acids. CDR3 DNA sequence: TGTGCCAGCAGCCAGATTACTGAAGCTTTCTTT. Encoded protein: CASSQITEAFF.

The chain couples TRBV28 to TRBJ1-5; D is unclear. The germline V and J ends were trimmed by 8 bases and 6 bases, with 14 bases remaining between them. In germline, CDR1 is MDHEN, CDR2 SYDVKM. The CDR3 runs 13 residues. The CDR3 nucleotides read TGTGCCAGCGTATCATGGGGAGGTCAGCCCCAGCATTTT. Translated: CASVSWGGQPQHF.

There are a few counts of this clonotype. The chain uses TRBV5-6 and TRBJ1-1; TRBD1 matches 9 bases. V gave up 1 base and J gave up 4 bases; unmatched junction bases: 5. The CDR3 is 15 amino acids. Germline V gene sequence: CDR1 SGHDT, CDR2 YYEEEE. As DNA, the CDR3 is TGTGCCAGCAGCTTGCCCGCGACAGGGGGCACTGAAGCTTTCTTT. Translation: CASSLPATGGTEAFF.

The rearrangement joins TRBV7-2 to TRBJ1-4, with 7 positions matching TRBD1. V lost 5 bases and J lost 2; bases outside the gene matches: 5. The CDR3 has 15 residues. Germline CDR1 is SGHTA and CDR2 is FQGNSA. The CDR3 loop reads CASSRRGQTNEKLFF. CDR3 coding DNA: TGTGCCAGCAGCCGACGGGGACAGACTAATGAAAAACTGTTTTTT.